This T cell receptor (beta chain) stems from a study of shared clonotypes between healthy human individuals. Turning to the study itself: For every donor, three CD4 naive, three CD4 memory, two CD8 naive and one CD8 memory plates were used.

The sample holds a few counts of this clone. The method was immunoSEQ multiplex PCR; TCRdb's version includes in-frame clones alone and lacks a portion of them. In the table there are some 1,100,000 clones, 78% of which are singletons. V shed 10 bases and J 5 bases; nucleotides not matched to a gene: 2. From germline, CDR1 is LNHDA and CDR2 SQIVND (reference sequence). This CDR3 is built from 11 residues. Sequencing input: memory CD4+ T cells from PBMCs. Subset denoted: CD45RA-negative fraction. V gene TRBV19 combines with J gene TRBJ1-1, with 9 nucleotides matching TRBD1. The clonotype was recovered from a man younger than 35 in good health. Some clones in this sample may be carry-over from other donors' samples. The CDR3 loop is CATDRGTEAFF. CDR3 DNA sequence: TGTGCCACAGACAGGGGGACTGAAGCTTTCTTT.